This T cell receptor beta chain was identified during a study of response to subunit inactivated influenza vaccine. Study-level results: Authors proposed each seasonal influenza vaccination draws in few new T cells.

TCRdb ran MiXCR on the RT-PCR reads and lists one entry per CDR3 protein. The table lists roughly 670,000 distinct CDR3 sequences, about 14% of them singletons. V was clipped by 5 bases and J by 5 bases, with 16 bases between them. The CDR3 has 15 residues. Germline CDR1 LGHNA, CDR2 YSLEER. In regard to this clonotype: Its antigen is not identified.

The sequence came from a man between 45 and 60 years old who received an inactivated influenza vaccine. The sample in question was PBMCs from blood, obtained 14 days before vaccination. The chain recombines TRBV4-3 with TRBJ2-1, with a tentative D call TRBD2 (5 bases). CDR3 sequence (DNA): TGCGCCAGCAGCAGTACTGGGAGATTGGACAATGAGCAGTTCTTC. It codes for CASSSTGRLDNEQFF.